Each of the 13 T cell receptor beta chains below was sequenced from the same sample in a study of blood T cell repertoires in COVID-19. Assay: immunoSEQ multiplex PCR; the TCRdb copy retains only in-frame clones and omits some. The table records about 140,000 clones, 70% to 90% of them present only once. The sequenced material came from peripheral blood. The source is a human donor in a cohort sampled during active COVID-19.

V is TRBV11-2 and J is TRBJ2-2; D is unclear. The germline V and J ends were trimmed by 3 bases and 0 bases, with 8 bases remaining between them. The CDR3 length is 15 residues. The germline gives CDR1 SGHAT, CDR2 FQNNGV. This CDR3 is CASSFSLANTGELFF. Written as DNA, the CDR3 is TGTGCCAGCAGCTTTTCGCTAGCGAACACCGGGGAGCTGTTTTTT.

The V and J genes are TRBV13 and TRBJ1-1; 8 nucleotides line up with TRBD1. CDR3 length equals 14 residues. The J segment lost 4 bases and the V segment lost 8 bases, leaving 9 bases of the junction unmatched. Germline V gives CDR1 PRHDT, CDR2 FYEKMQ (reference sequence). The CDR3 DNA reads TGTGCCAGCCTAGTCGGACAGGGTCGCACTGAAGCTTTCTTT. Translation: CASLVGQGRTEAFF. The entire variable domain, with the rest obtained from reference TRBV13 and TRBJ1-1, is as follows: AAGVIQSPRHLIKEKRETATLKCYPIPRHDTVYWYQQGPGQDPQFLISFYEKMQSDKGSIPDRFSAQQFSDYHSELNMSSLELGDSALYFCASLVGQGRTEAFFGQGTRLTVV.

The CDR3 protein is CASSEQGVGANVLTF. In nucleotides, the CDR3 is TGTGCCAGCAGTGAACAGGGGGTCGGGGCCAACGTCCTGACTTTC. The chain joins TRBV28 to TRBJ2-6; TRBD1 agrees at 8 bases. V was clipped by 5 bases and J by 4 bases; unmatched bases: 4. This CDR3 is built from 15 residues. Germline V lookup: CDR1 MDHEN, CDR2 SYDVKM.

The chain couples TRBV5-1 to TRBJ2-5; weak D call: TRBD1 (6 bases). This CDR3 contains 15 residues. Trimming took 1 base from V and 1 from J, leaving 11 bases between them. Germline V gives CDR1 SGHRS, CDR2 YFSETQ. The CDR3 is CASSLNIGGQETQYF. The CDR3 region has the DNA TGCGCCAGCAGCTTGAACATAGGGGGCCAAGAGACCCAGTACTTC.

This sequence joins TRBV7-9 and TRBJ2-7, with D unclear. The CDR3 is made up of 14 amino acids. Trimming cost V 0 bases and J 5 bases, with 11 bases left between them. The germline V gene encodes CDR1 SEHNR and CDR2 FQNEAQ (reference sequence). The CDR3 here is CASSLAAGWNEQYF. CDR3 DNA: TGTGCCAGCAGCTTAGCGGCAGGATGGAACGAGCAGTACTTC.

The chain links TRBV3-1 (or the pseudogene TRBV3-2) to TRBJ2-2, with 10 nucleotides matching TRBD2. Germline V gene sequence: CDR1 LGHDT, CDR2 YNNKEL (reference sequence). The V gene end was trimmed by 0 bases and the J gene end by 7 bases; junction bases not matched to a gene: 8. This CDR3 region has 17 residues. The CDR3 coding sequence is TGTGCCAGCAGCCAAGATCGAGCGGGAGGGCCGTTCGGGGAGCTGTTTTTT. This sequence encodes CASSQDRAGGPFGELFF.

The chain employs TRBV2 and TRBJ1-2, with 8 nucleotides matching TRBD1. Unmatched junction bases numbered 2, after V lost 4 bases and J lost 4 bases. There are 13 residues in the CDR3. Germline V lookup: CDR1 SNHLY, CDR2 FYNNEI. Here the CDR3 DNA reads TGTGCCAGCAGTGGACAGGGGAGCTATGGCTACACCTTC. This codes for CASSGQGSYGYTF.

The chain recombines TRBV27 with TRBJ2-3, with a weak D call TRBD2 (7 bases). The CDR3 has 15 amino acids. CDR1 is MNHEY and CDR2 is SMNVEV in the germline V gene (reference sequence). The V gene lost 2 bases and the J gene lost 1 base, with 10 bases spanning the gap. CDR3 in DNA: TGTGCCAGCAGTTTAAGGGGGGGCGGCACAGATACGCAGTATTTT. Protein: CASSLRGGGTDTQYF.

The DNA of the CDR3 is TGTGCCAGCAGCCAAGATCTGCCAGGGTTCATGAACACTGAAGCTTTCTTT. This gives the protein CASSQDLPGFMNTEAFF. The chain joins TRBV4-2 to TRBJ1-1; possible D gene TRBD1, 5 bases. The CDR3 length is 17 residues. Trimming stripped 0 bases from V and 0 bases from J, with 14 bases between. CDR1 LGHNA and CDR2 YNFKEQ come from the germline V gene.

The genes are TRBV20-1 and TRBJ2-7; TRBD2 might be the D (6 bases). The CDR3 contains 13 residues. Germline V gene data show CDR1 as DFQATT and CDR2 as SNEGSKA (reference sequence). The V end lost 3 bases, the J end lost 2 bases, and 11 bases lay between the germline ends. The CDR3 loop is CSASSSAAYEQYF. The CDR3 DNA sequence: TGCAGTGCTAGTTCTAGCGCAGCCTACGAGCAGTACTTC.

The chain is built from TRBV7-9 and TRBJ2-7; 11 bases map to TRBD1. Germline-derived CDR1 and CDR2 are SEHNR and FQNEAQ (reference sequence). V shed 4 bases, J shed 6 bases, and the junction held 14 bases outside the gene matches. The CDR3 covers 17 residues. For the CDR3, the DNA is TGTGCCAGCAGCTCAGATAACCGGGACAGGGGGGATTGCGAGCAGTACTTC. Translation: CASSSDNRDRGDCEQYF.

The CDR3 nucleotides read TGTGCCAGCAGGGACTCCGGGACACGTAACACCGGGGAGCTGTTTTTT. As protein: CASRDSGTRNTGELFF. The gene calls are TRBV11-2 and TRBJ2-2; D perhaps matches TRBD1 (6 bases). CDR3 length: 16 amino acids. Germline-derived CDR1 and CDR2 are SGHAT and FQNNGV. Trimming pared 6 bases from V and 2 bases from J, leaving 16 bases between.

This clone showed up just once. The genes are TRBV6-6 and TRBJ2-1; D unresolved. This CDR3 contains 13 residues. Germline lookup yields CDR1 MNHNY and CDR2 SVGAGI (reference sequence). V was pared by 5 bases and J by 3 bases, with 8 bases between. The DNA for the CDR3 is TGTGCCAGCAGTCTGAGAGTCTACAATGAGCAGTTCTTC. This encodes CASSLRVYNEQFF.